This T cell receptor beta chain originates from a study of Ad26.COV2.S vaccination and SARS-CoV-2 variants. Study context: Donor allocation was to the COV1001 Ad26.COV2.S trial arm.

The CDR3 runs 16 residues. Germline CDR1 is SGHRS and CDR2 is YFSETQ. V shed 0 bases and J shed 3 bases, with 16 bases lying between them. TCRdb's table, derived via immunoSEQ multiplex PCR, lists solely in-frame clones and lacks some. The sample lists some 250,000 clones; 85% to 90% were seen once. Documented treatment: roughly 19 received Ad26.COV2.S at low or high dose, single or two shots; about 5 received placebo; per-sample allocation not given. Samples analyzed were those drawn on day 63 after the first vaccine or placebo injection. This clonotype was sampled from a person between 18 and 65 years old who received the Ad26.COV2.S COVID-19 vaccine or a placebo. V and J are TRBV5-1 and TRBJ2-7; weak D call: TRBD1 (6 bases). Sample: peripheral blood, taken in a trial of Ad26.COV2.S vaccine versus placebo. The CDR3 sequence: CASSLEGTGWVYEQYF. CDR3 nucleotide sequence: TGCGCCAGCAGCTTGGAAGGAACAGGGTGGGTCTACGAGCAGTACTTC.